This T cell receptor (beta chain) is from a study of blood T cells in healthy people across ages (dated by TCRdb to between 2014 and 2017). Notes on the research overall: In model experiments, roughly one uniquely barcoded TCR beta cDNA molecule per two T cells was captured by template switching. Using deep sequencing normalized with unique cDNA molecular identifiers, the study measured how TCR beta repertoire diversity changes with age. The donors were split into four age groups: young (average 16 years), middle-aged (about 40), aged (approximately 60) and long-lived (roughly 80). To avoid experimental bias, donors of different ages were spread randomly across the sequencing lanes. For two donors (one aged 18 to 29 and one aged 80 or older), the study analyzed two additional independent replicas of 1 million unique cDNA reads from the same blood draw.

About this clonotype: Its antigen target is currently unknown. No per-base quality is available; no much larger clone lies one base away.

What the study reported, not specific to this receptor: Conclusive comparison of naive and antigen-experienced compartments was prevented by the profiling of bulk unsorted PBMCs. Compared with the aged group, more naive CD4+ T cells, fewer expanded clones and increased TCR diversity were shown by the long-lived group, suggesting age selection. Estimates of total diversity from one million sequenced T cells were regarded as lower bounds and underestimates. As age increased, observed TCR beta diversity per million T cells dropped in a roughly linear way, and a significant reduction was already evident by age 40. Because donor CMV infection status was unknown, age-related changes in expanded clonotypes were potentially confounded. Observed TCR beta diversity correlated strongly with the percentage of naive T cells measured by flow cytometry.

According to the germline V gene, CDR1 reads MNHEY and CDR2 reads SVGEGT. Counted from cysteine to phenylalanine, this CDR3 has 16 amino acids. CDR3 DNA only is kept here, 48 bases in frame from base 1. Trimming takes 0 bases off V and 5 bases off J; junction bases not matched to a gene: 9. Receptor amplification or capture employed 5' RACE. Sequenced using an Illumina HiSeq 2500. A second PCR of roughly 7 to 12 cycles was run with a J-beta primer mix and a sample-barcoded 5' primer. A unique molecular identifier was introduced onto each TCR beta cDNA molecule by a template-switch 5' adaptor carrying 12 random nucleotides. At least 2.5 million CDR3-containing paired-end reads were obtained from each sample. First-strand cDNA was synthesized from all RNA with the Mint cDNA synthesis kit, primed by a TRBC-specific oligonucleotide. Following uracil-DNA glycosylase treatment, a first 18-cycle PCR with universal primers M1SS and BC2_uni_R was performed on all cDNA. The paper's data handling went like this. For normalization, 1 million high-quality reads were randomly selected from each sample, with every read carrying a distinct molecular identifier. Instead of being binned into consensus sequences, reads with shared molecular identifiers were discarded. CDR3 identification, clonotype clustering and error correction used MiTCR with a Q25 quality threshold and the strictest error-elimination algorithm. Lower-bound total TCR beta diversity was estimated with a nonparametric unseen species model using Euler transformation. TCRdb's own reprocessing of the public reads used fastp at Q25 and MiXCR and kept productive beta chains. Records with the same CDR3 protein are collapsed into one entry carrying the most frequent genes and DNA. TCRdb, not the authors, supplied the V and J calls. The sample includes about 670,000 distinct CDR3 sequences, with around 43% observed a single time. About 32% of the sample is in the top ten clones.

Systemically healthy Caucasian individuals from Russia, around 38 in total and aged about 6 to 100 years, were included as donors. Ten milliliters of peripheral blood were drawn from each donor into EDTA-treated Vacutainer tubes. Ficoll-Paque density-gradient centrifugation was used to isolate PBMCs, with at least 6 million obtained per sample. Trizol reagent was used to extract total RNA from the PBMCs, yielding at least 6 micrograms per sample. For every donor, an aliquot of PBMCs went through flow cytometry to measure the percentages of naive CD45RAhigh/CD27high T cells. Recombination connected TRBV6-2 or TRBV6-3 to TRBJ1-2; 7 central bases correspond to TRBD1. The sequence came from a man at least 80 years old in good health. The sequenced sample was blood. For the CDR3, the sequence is CASSYSRGTVPYGYTF. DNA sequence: TGTGCCAGCAGTTACTCGAGGGGGACAGTCCCGTATGGCTACACCTTC.